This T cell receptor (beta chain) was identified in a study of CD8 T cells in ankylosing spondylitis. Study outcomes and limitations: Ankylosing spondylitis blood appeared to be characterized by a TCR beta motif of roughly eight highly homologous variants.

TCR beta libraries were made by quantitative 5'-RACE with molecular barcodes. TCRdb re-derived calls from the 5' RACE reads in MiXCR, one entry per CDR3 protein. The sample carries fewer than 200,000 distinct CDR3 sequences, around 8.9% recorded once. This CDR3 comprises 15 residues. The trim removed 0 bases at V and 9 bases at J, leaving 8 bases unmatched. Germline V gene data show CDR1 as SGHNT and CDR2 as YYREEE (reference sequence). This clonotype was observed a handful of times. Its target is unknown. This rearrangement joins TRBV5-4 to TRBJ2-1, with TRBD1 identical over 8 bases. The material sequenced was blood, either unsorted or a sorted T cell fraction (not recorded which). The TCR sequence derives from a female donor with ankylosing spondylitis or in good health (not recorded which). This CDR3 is CASSLEGQVVGEQFF. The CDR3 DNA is TGTGCCAGCAGCTTGGAGGGACAGGTGGTGGGTGAGCAGTTCTTC.